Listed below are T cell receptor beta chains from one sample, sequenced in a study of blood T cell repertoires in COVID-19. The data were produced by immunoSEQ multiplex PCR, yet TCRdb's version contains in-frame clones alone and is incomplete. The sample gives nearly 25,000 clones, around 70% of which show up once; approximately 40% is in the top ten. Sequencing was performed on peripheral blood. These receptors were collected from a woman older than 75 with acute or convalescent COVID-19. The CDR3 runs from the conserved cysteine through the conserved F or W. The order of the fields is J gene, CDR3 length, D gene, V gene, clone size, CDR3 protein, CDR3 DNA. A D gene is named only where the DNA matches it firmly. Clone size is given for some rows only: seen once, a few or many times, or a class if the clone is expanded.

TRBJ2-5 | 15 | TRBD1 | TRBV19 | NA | CASSIGSGQQETQYF | TGTGCCAGTAGTATAGGTTCGGGACAGCAAGAGACCCAGTACTTC
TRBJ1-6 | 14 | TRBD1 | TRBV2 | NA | CASSGRQGNSPLHF | TGTGCCAGCAGTGGAAGACAGGGTAATTCACCCCTCCACTTT
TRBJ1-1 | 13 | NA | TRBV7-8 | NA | CASSLVVREEAFF | TGTGCCAGCAGCTTAGTGGTCCGGGAGGAAGCTTTCTTT
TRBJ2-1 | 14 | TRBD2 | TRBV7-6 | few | CASSFSGRGSEQFF | TGTGCCAGCAGCTTTAGCGGGAGGGGGAGTGAGCAGTTCTTC
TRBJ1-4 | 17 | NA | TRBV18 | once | CASSPLSVGQYNEKLFF | TGTGCCAGCTCACCACTCTCTGTCGGACAGTATAATGAAAAACTGTTTTTT
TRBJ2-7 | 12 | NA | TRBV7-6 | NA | CASSLPGNEQYF | TGTGCCAGCAGCTTACCAGGGAACGAGCAGTACTTC
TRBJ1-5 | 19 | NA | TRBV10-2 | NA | CASSESGGAGVRGNQPQHF | TGCGCCAGCAGTGAGTCGGGGGGGGCAGGGGTTCGTGGCAATCAGCCCCAGCATTTT
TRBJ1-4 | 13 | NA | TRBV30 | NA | CAWGQGGSEKLFF | TGTGCCTGGGGTCAGGGAGGGAGTGAAAAACTGTTTTTT
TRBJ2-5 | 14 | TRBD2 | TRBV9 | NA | CASSVAPGGETQYF | TGTGCCAGCAGCGTGGCCCCGGGGGGAGAGACCCAGTACTTC
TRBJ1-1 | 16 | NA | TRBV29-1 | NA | CSVDQESGGWDTEAFF | TGCAGCGTTGATCAAGAGTCTGGAGGATGGGACACTGAAGCTTTCTTT
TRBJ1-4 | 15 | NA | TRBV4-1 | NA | CASSQDGRRNEKLFF | TGCGCCAGCAGCCAAGACGGCAGGAGGAACGAAAAACTGTTTTTT
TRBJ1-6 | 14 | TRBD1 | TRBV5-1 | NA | CASSSDRGNSPLHF | TGCGCCAGCAGTTCTGACAGGGGTAATTCACCCCTCCACTTT
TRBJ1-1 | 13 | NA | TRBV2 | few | CASKMSGNTEAFF | TGTGCCAGCAAAATGTCAGGGAACACTGAAGCTTTCTTT
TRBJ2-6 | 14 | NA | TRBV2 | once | CASSEESGANVLTF | TGTGCCAGCAGTGAGGAGTCTGGGGCCAACGTCCTGACTTTC
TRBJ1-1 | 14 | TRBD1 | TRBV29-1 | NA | CSCLGTGGDTEAFF | TGCAGCTGCCTCGGGACAGGGGGGGACACTGAAGCTTTCTTT
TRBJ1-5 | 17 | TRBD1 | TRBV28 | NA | CASSLSRGGQGNQPQHF | TGTGCCAGCAGTTTAAGCAGAGGGGGCCAAGGCAATCAGCCCCAGCATTTT
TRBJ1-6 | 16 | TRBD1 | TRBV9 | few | CASRGTGSKYNSPLHF | TGTGCCAGCAGAGGGACAGGGAGTAAGTATAATTCACCCCTCCACTTT
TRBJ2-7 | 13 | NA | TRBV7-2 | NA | CASTLGPVYEQYF | TGTGCCAGCACCCTAGGCCCCGTCTACGAGCAGTACTTC
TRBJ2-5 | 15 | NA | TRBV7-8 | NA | CASSLGGEAQETQYF | TGTGCCAGCAGCTTAGGGGGGGAAGCGCAAGAGACCCAGTACTTC
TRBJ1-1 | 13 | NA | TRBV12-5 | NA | CASGFTLNSEAFF | TGTGCTAGTGGTTTTACTTTGAACTCCGAAGCTTTCTTT
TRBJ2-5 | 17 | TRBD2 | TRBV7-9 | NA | CASSAGLAGAGGETQYF | TGTGCCAGCAGCGCGGGACTAGCGGGGGCTGGGGGAGAGACCCAGTACTTC
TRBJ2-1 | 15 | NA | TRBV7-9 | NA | CASSLGQINYNEQFF | TGTGCCAGCAGCTTAGGACAGATCAACTACAATGAGCAGTTCTTC
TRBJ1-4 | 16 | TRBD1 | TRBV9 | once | CASSAPIQGASEKLFF | TGTGCCAGCAGCGCACCTATTCAGGGGGCGAGTGAAAAACTGTTTTTT
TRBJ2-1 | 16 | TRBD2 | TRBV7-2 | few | CASSFLAGGDYNEQFF | TGTGCCAGCAGCTTTTTAGCGGGGGGGGATTACAATGAGCAGTTCTTC
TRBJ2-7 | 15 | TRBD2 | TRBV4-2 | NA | CASSQDSAGEYEQYF | TGTGCCAGCAGCCAAGATAGTGCGGGAGAATACGAGCAGTACTTC
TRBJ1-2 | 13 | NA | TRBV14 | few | CASSQGDFYGYTF | TGTGCCAGCAGCCAAGGCGATTTCTATGGCTACACCTTC
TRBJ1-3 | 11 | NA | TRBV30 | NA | CAWSIGDTIYF | TGTGCCTGGAGTATCGGAGACACCATATATTTT
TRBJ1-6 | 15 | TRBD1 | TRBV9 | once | CASSVVGQGVAPLHF | TGTGCCAGCAGCGTAGTTGGACAGGGGGTCGCACCCCTCCACTTT
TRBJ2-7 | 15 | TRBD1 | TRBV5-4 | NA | CASSLDRGQTYEQYF | TGTGCCAGCAGCTTGGACAGGGGGCAAACATACGAGCAGTACTTC
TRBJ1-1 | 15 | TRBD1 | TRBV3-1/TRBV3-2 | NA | CASSQDRTGYTEAFF | TGTGCCAGCAGCCAAGACCGGACAGGTTACACTGAAGCTTTCTTT
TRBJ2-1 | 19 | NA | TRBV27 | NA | CASSVGGAQGLGSYNEQFF | TGTGCCAGCAGCGTGGGCGGGGCCCAGGGATTAGGCTCCTACAATGAGCAGTTCTTC
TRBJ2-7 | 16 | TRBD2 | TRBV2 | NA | CARSALGGSTSGEQYF | TGTGCCAGGTCCGCGTTGGGCGGGAGTACGAGTGGCGAGCAGTACTTC
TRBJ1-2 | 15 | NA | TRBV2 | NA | CASSEWGGDRYGYTF | TGTGCCAGCAGTGAATGGGGGGGTGATCGCTATGGCTACACCTTC
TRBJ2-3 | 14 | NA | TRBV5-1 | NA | CASSFRQDTDTQYF | TGCGCCAGCAGCTTTCGACAGGACACAGATACGCAGTATTTT
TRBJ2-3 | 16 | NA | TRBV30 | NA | CAWSPNRVPHTDTQYF | TGTGCCTGGAGTCCCAACAGGGTGCCACACACAGATACGCAGTATTTT
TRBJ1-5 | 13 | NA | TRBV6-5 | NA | CASSPGVQSAQHF | TGTGCCAGCAGCCCGGGGGTACAATCAGCCCAGCATTTT
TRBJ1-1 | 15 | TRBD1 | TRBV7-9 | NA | CASSLPGTGGTEAFF | TGTGCCAGCAGCTTACCCGGGACAGGGGGCACTGAAGCTTTCTTT
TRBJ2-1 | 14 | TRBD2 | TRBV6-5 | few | CASSRLAGGQEQFF | TGTGCCAGCAGTCGACTAGCGGGAGGACAGGAGCAGTTCTTC
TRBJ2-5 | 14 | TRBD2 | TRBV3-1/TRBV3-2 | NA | CASRLAGLQETQYF | TGTGCCAGCAGATTAGCGGGACTCCAAGAGACCCAGTACTTC
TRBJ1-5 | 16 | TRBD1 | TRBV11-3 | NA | CASIETQGDRNQPQHF | TGTGCCAGCATAGAAACCCAGGGGGATCGAAATCAGCCCCAGCATTTT
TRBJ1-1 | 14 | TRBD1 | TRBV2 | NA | CASSERDRNTEAFF | TGTGCCAGCAGTGAAAGGGACAGGAACACTGAAGCTTTCTTT
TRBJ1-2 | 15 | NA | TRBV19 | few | CASSIDAQGWYGYTF | TGTGCCAGTAGTATAGATGCGCAGGGGTGGTATGGCTACACCTTC
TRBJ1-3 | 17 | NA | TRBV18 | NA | CASSPAYDSRSGNTIYF | TGTGCCAGCTCACCAGCTTACGACAGCCGCTCTGGAAACACCATATATTTT
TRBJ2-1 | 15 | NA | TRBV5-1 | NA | CASSLGASSYNEQFF | TGCGCCAGCAGCTTGGGGGCCAGCTCCTACAATGAGCAGTTCTTC
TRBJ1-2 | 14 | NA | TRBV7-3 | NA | CASSLAEGVGGYTF | TGTGCCAGCAGCTTAGCCGAGGGGGTAGGTGGCTACACCTTC
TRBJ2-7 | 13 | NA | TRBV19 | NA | CASSIGRDYEQYF | TGTGCCAGTAGTATCGGCAGGGACTACGAGCAGTACTTC
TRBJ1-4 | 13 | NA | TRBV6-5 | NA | CASLDITNEKLFF | TGTGCCAGCCTCGACATTACTAATGAAAAACTGTTTTTT